A single sample is the source of the 15 T cell receptor beta chains below, sequenced in a study of technical replicates of blood from a few donors. The repertoire was sequenced with immunoSEQ multiplex PCR; TCRdb's copy has only in-frame clones and lacks some. The sample lists approximately 100,000 clones, over 95% occurring once. The sample comprised T cells isolated from PBMCs. All receptors derive from a human donor in good health.

The chain joins TRBV6-5 to TRBJ1-1; the match to TRBD1 covers 10 bases. There are 14 residues in the CDR3. V lost 1 base, J lost 4 bases, and 0 bases stayed unmatched. Germline V gives CDR1 MNHEY, CDR2 SVGAGI. CDR3 residues: CASSYWTGGTEAFF. In DNA, the CDR3 is TGTGCCAGCAGTTACTGGACAGGGGGCACTGAAGCTTTCTTT.

The chain couples TRBV6-6 to TRBJ1-6, with unresolved D. Germline V lookup: CDR1 MNHNY, CDR2 SVGAGI (reference sequence). Trimming shortened V by 0 bases and J by 7 bases, and 10 bases separated the two germline ends. The CDR3 loop spans 15 amino acids. CDR3 loop: CASSYSLTDNSPLHF. CDR3 bases: TGTGCCAGCAGTTACTCACTTACAGACAATTCACCCCTCCACTTT.

The CDR3 bases are TGCGCCAGCAGCCAACCGACAGGGGGTGACCATGGCTACACCTTC. Translating it yields CASSQPTGGDHGYTF. The chain employs TRBV4-1 and TRBJ1-2; 9 bases are shared with TRBD1. CDR3 length: 15 residues. The germline gives CDR1 MGHRA, CDR2 YSYEKL. V was clipped by 2 bases and J by 6 bases; unmatched bases: 7.

The rearrangement links TRBV29-1 to TRBJ2-2, with 9 nucleotides matching TRBD2. Germline CDR1 and CDR2: SQVTM and ANQGSEA. V lost 6 bases, J lost 0 bases, and 5 bases stayed unmatched. The CDR3 sequence is 15 residues long. The CDR3 DNA reads as TGCAGCGTGGGGACTAGCACCTCGAACACCGGGGAGCTGTTTTTT. The encoded protein is CSVGTSTSNTGELFF.

J is TRBJ2-5 and V is TRBV2; D call uncertain. Trimming took 2 bases from V and 0 from J, leaving 16 bases between them. Germline lookup yields CDR1 SNHLY and CDR2 FYNNEI. This CDR3 spans 17 amino acids. Here the CDR3 reads CASSETKPPSHQETQYF. In nucleotides, the CDR3 is TGTGCCAGCAGTGAAACTAAGCCGCCCAGTCACCAAGAGACCCAGTACTTC.

The V call is TRBV11-1, the J call TRBJ2-3, with TRBD2 identical over 10 bases. CDR3 length: 17 amino acids. CDR1 is SGHAT, CDR2 FQDESV, per germline (reference sequence). J was trimmed by 5 bases and V by 7 bases; bases with no gene match: 15. CDR3 region: CASTSPTSGADGDTQYF. The CDR3 DNA sequence: TGTGCCAGCACCTCCCCAACTAGCGGGGCGGACGGAGATACGCAGTATTTT.

The J gene is TRBJ2-3, the V gene TRBV10-3; 7 nucleotides match TRBD2. This CDR3 comprises 13 residues. V dropped 6 bases and J dropped 8; count of bases not matched to a gene: 8. From germline, CDR1 is ENHRY and CDR2 SYGVKD. CDR3 in DNA: TGTGCCATCAGAGACCCGGGGGGAGGTACGCAGTATTTT. Translation: CAIRDPGGGTQYF.

The chain links TRBV25-1 to TRBJ2-6; no clear D gene. V was shortened by 7 bases and J by 2 bases, with 6 bases between the two germline ends. CDR1 and CDR2 from the germline V gene are MGHDK and SYGVNS. The CDR3 has 13 residues. The CDR3 reads CASNSPGANVLTF. The CDR3 DNA follows: TGTGCCAGCAACTCACCTGGGGCCAACGTCCTGACTTTC.

V usage is TRBV27 and J usage is TRBJ1-1; D possibly corresponds to TRBD1 (5 bases). V lost 4 bases, J lost 3 bases, and 18 bases lay in between. Germline V gives CDR1 MNHEY, CDR2 SMNVEV (reference sequence). The CDR3 has 16 amino acids. The DNA of the CDR3 is TGTGCCAGCAGTTGGGGCATGGGGTCAGGGTACACTGAAGCTTTCTTT. This gives the protein CASSWGMGSGYTEAFF.

CDR3 residues: CASSLLIDSSYEQYF. CDR3 in DNA: TGTGCCAGCAGCTTATTAATCGACAGTTCCTACGAGCAGTACTTC. The genes are TRBV7-6 and TRBJ2-7; weak D call: TRBD1 (5 bases). The CDR3 covers 15 residues. Trimming stripped 2 bases from V and 1 base from J, with 12 bases between. Germline V gene data show CDR1 as SGHVS and CDR2 as FNYEAQ.

The chain has TRBV4-1 and TRBJ1-6; TRBD1 agrees at 8 bases. V dropped 4 bases and J dropped 7; count of bases not matched to a gene: 15. Germline V CDR1 and CDR2: MGHRA, YSYEKL. The CDR3 length is 18 residues. CDR3 in DNA: TGCGCCAGCAGCCCCGGGGGCAGGGGGCATCCGTGGAATTCACCCCTCCACTTT. Its translation: CASSPGGRGHPWNSPLHF.

This clone was detected once. This chain uses TRBV19 with TRBJ1-2; TRBD1 matches 7 bases. CDR3 length: 15 amino acids. Germline loops: CDR1 LNHDA, CDR2 SQIVND (reference sequence). Losses at the gene ends were 5 bases for V and 1 base for J; bases not matched to a gene: 7. CDR3 loop: CASSGGTANNYGYTF. The DNA for the CDR3 is TGTGCCAGTAGTGGGGGGACAGCAAATAACTATGGCTACACCTTC.

CDR3 in DNA: TGCGCCAGCAGGGAAGACAGGGCCAACTCTGGAAACACCATATATTTT. Translation gives CASREDRANSGNTIYF. The chain employs TRBV4-1 and TRBJ1-3, with 7 nucleotides matching TRBD1. Germline CDR1 reads MGHRA; CDR2 reads YSYEKL. This CDR3 contains 16 residues. Losses at the gene ends were 6 bases for V and 0 bases for J; bases not matched to a gene: 8.

The J gene is TRBJ2-1, the V gene TRBV19; TRBD1 matches 10 bases. Germline V gene data show CDR1 as LNHDA and CDR2 as SQIVND (reference sequence). The CDR3 has 18 amino acids. Trimming removed 5 bases from V and 4 bases from J; junction bases left unmatched: 14. CDR3 sequence: CASSPPAGQGTSYNEQFF. The CDR3 coding sequence is TGTGCCAGTAGTCCTCCGGCGGGACAGGGGACCTCATACAATGAGCAGTTCTTC.

The chain has TRBV11-3 and TRBJ2-7, with 7 positions matching TRBD2. The V and J ends lost 4 bases and 3 bases, in that order; junction bases with no gene match: 9. CDR1 and CDR2 (germline): SGHNT, YENEEA. The CDR3 sequence is 15 residues long. In DNA, the CDR3 is TGTGCCAGCAGCTCCTCGGGTCGGGGGGTCTACGAGCAGTACTTC. Translated: CASSSSGRGVYEQYF.